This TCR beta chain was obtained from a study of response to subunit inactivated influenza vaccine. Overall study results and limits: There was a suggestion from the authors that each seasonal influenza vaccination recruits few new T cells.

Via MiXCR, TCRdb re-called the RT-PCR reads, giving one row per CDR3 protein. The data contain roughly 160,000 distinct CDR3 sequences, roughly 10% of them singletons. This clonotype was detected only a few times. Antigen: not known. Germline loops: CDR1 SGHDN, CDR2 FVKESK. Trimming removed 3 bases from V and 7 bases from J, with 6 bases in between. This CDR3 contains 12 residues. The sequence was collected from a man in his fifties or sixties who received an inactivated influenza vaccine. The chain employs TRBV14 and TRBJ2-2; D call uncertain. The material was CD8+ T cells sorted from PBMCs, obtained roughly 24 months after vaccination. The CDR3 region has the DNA TGTGCCAGCAGCCAGGCGTTCGGGGAGCTGTTTTTT. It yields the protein CASSQAFGELFF.